The present TCR beta chain was sequenced within a study of T cell changes during pregnancy in multiple sclerosis. Produced via immunoSEQ multiplex PCR; TCRdb's table is partial and in-frame only. The sample yields some 60,000 clones, 80% to 95% seen once. J lost 8 bases, V lost 5 bases, and 13 bases had no gene match. CDR3 length: 16 amino acids. Germline V gene sequence: CDR1 SGHAT, CDR2 FQNNGV. The chain is built from TRBV11-2 and TRBJ2-1; 9 nucleotides align to TRBD1. Sequencing was performed on peripheral blood, taken in the second trimester of pregnancy. This clonotype originated in a female donor in good health, enrolled as a control in a pregnancy study. The CDR3 nucleotides read TGTGCCAGCAGCGTACTTCCGGGACAGGGTAAGGATGAGCAGTTCTTC. Encoded protein: CASSVLPGQGKDEQFF.